This TCR beta chain was profiled in a study of T cells in Graves' hyperthyroidism and ophthalmopathy (dated by TCRdb to about 2019). With respect to the entire study: Peripheral blood samples were taken at the time of initial diagnosis, prior to any treatment. To identify distinguishing TCR V-J signatures, a discovery cohort of around 100 patients was used, comprising 40 to 45 with Graves' ophthalmopathy and 55 to 65 with stable Graves' hyperthyroidism. An independent validation cohort of around 20 hyperthyroidism patients and some 15 patients who later progressed to ophthalmopathy tested prospective prediction of ophthalmopathy. For training and testing, the roughly 97 patients in the discovery cohort were randomly divided in a 7:3 ratio. In addition, the study compared T-cell repertoires in thyroid tissue and in blood from six Graves' hyperthyroidism patients. Following sampling, methimazole starting at 30 mg daily was given to hyperthyroidism patients, and high-dose intravenous methylprednisolone was given to ophthalmopathy patients. The paper describes TCR Vbeta CDR3 sequencing of 135 peripheral blood samples, made up of roughly 40 ophthalmopathy patients, 70 to 80 hyperthyroidism patients and 17 progressor patients. Study-level results and caveats: In cross-validation, a model built on a 13 V-J signature told ophthalmopathy apart from stable hyperthyroidism with over 85% sensitivity and about 81% specificity, and in testing the same model reached 80%/75%. During validation, the model predicted progression to ophthalmopathy a median of approximately 7 months ahead of onset, with more than 60% sensitivity and under 85% specificity. No statistical method was used to fix the sample size in advance, and group allocation was not hidden from the investigators. Blood samples also contained most of the expanded thyroid clonotypes (frequency above 0.001), which suggests that blood repertoires may reflect thyroid immune responses.

TCR beta CDR3 regions were amplified from RNA transcripts. The TCR CDR3 was subjected to a first round of RT-PCR using the HTBI primer set and the Qiagen OneStep RT-PCR kit. A second multiplex PCR round built the libraries, followed by size selection and purification. Sequencing of the libraries was done on an Illumina HiSeq2000 using paired-end 100 bp reads. The original pipeline was this. SOAPnuke was used to process the raw data, throwing out any read that contained adapters or uncalled bases, had a mean Phred below 15, or lacked an exact constant-primer or identifier match. COPE v1.2.5 was used to merge high-quality paired reads, and clonotypes were defined as unique nucleotide sequences. MiTCR v1.1 was used to align clonotypes to the IMGT TRBV, TRBD and TRBJ reference segments. The analysis was restricted to V-J combinations with a frequency above 0.0001, which together covered just over 99% of the repertoires. A TCS score was defined as the ratio between F50 (clonal expansion) and ExV (chaos), using BLOSUM62-based TCRdist between CDR3 peptides within each V-J. Welch's t-statistics and random forest reduced fewer than 600 V-J features to about 13, which were used in a naive Bayes classifier (R e1071). The Morisita-Horn index was used to measure how similar the thyroid and blood repertoires were. TCRdb reran the public reads through fastp at Q25 and MiXCR, keeping productive beta chains. A single entry per CDR3 protein holds the most common genes and DNA from its merged rows. The authors' filters were not applied to this entry. The sample profile shows some 800,000 distinct CDR3 sequences; about two fifths of them were found once. Of the sample, roughly 8.3% falls within the top ten clones.

On this clonotype: What this receptor recognizes is not known. No base quality information exists; no much larger clone differs at one position.

Graves' hyperthyroidism was defined as stable when no progression to ophthalmopathy occurred over 18 months of follow-up. Hyperthyroidism patients were newly diagnosed, had a disease duration of under 2 months, and were aged 18 to 65 years. Exclusion was applied to patients with uncontrolled infections, other autoimmune diseases, pregnancy or lactation. Diagnoses relied on clinical symptoms, serum thyroxine and TRAb, thyroid ultrasound and orbital computed tomography. Ficoll-Paque density gradient centrifugation was used to isolate PBMCs from 10 ml of fresh peripheral blood. Total RNA was extracted using Trizol reagent, and RNA quality was assessed on an Agilent 2100 Bioanalyzer. The sequencing sample was made of blood. The clonotype originates from a man aged 18 to 29 with Graves' hyperthyroidism.

Read as DNA, the sequence is TGTGCCAGTAAGGGGGGTCAGGGACCTGGAAACACCATATATTTT. Its translation is CASKGGQGPGNTIYF. The chain links TRBV19 with TRBJ1-3; 6 matching bases give a weak D call of TRBD1. The trim is 7 bases for V and 2 bases for J, with a gap of 15 bases between the germline ends. There are 15 amino acids in the CDR3, from cysteine to phenylalanine inclusive. Only the CDR3 portion is preserved as DNA: 45 bases, with reading frame beginning at the first base. Per the germline V gene (reference sequence), LNHDA is the CDR1 and SQIVND is the CDR2.